These 18 T cell receptor beta chains originate from one sample sequenced in a study of metastatic and nonmetastatic thyroid tumors. Thyroid surgery took place with no prior treatment in any patient. TCRdb reprocessed the PCR reads via MiXCR. Of approximately 30,000 clones in the sample, 15% were seen once. The source material was blood. The source is a male donor with papillary thyroid cancer or a benign thyroid nodule (not recorded which). Some clones in this sample may be carry-over from other donors' samples.

This clone occurred many times. The chain has TRBV25-1 and TRBJ2-5, with D perhaps TRBD2 (6 bases). Trimming cost V 7 bases and J 5 bases, with 20 bases left between them. Germline V CDR1 and CDR2: MGHDK, SYGVNS. This CDR3 has 15 amino acids. The CDR3, as DNA: TGTGCCAGCACCATTGGGGTCGGGGAGGTGGAGACCCAGTACTTC. This encodes CASTIGVGEVETQYF.

This CDR3 reads CASEGLQGHTEAFF. CDR3 nucleotides: TGTGCCAGCGAAGGTCTTCAGGGCCACACTGAAGCTTTCTTT. The genes are TRBV3-1 and TRBJ1-1; D possibly corresponds to TRBD1 (5 bases). From germline, CDR1 is LGHDT and CDR2 YNNKEL (reference sequence). V shed 8 bases and J shed 3 bases, with 16 bases lying between them. The length of the CDR3 is 14 residues.

This clone was recorded at least ten times. J is TRBJ2-1 and V is TRBV24-1; possible D gene TRBD2, 5 bases. CDR1 and CDR2 (germline): KGHDR, SFDVKD. V was cut by 6 bases and J by 10 bases, with 12 bases left in between. This CDR3 has 12 residues. CDR3 sequence reads: CATSMSSREQFF. CDR3 DNA sequence: TGTGCCACCAGTATGTCTAGCAGAGAGCAGTTCTTC.

This clone was detected many times. The V gene is TRBV19, the J gene TRBJ2-3, with 8 bases fitting TRBD2. V dropped 1 base and J dropped 2; count of bases not matched to a gene: 2. Germline V CDR1 and CDR2: LNHDA, SQIVND (reference sequence). The CDR3 loop spans 15 amino acids. CDR3 sequence (DNA): TGTGCCAGTAGTATAGCGGGGGGGTTCACAGATACGCAGTATTTT. It codes for CASSIAGGFTDTQYF.

The chain has TRBV6-2 or TRBV6-3 and TRBJ2-1; D is unclear. The germline V gene encodes CDR1 MNHEY and CDR2 SVGEGT. The CDR3 loop spans 17 amino acids. Trimming took 0 bases from V and 0 from J, leaving 12 bases between them. The CDR3 coding sequence is TGTGCCAGCAGTTACTCGGGTGGCCGTATCTCCTACAATGAGCAGTTCTTC. This encodes CASSYSGGRISYNEQFF.

This clone showed up many times. V usage is TRBV5-6 and J usage is TRBJ2-7; TRBD2 matches 8 bases. The V gene end was trimmed by 7 bases and the J gene end by 4 bases; junction bases not matched to a gene: 13. Germline V gene lookup returns CDR1 SGHDT and CDR2 YYEEEE. The CDR3 totals 15 residues. The CDR3 nucleotides read TGTGCCAGCCACGAATGGGAGCGGGAGCAGTACGAGCAGTACTTC. This codes for CASHEWEREQYEQYF.

This clone came up many times. The gene calls are TRBV27 and TRBJ1-1; 9 nucleotides align to TRBD1. The CDR3 runs 16 residues. CDR1 and CDR2 from the germline V gene are MNHEY and SMNVEV (reference sequence). V was pared by 5 bases and J by 3 bases, with 10 bases of the junction left unmatched. Here the CDR3 reads CASSPYDRGTDTEAFF. CDR3 nucleotides: TGTGCCAGCAGTCCCTACGACAGGGGGACGGACACTGAAGCTTTCTTT.

This clone came up many times. The chain joins TRBV12-3 or TRBV12-4 to TRBJ2-7; D possibly corresponds to TRBD2 (6 bases). Trimming took 3 bases from V and 2 from J, leaving 11 bases between them. The length of the CDR3 is 14 residues. The CDR3 region is CASSLSGEPYEQYF. CDR3 in DNA: TGTGCCAGCAGTTTGTCGGGAGAGCCCTACGAGCAGTACTTC.

The chain is built from TRBV20-1 and TRBJ2-7; either TRBD1 or TRBD2 may fit D (5 bases each). Deletions cut 0 bases from V and 6 bases from J, with 15 bases between. Germline assignment: CDR1 DFQATT and CDR2 SNEGSKA (reference sequence). CDR3 length equals 14 residues. Here the CDR3 DNA reads TGCAGTGCTAGAGATGCCCGGGACCCGATCGAGCAGTACTTC. This gives the protein CSARDARDPIEQYF.

As to this clone: The identical CDR3 is also encoded by other nucleotide sequences in the sample. The chain employs TRBV11-1 and TRBJ2-7, with 11 nucleotides matching TRBD2. V lost 4 bases, J lost 3 bases, and 14 bases stayed unmatched. This CDR3 region has 18 residues. The germline CDR1 and CDR2 sequences are SGHAT and FQDESV (reference sequence). CDR3 DNA sequence: TGTGCCAGCAGCTCGTTAGCGGGAGGGAGGGATGGCGACTACGAGCAGTACTTC. Its translation is CASSSLAGGRDGDYEQYF.

This clone came up many times. The chain employs TRBV24-1 and TRBJ2-3; 9 positions agree with TRBD2. With 4 bases clipped from V and 6 bases from J, the junction kept 10 bases outside the gene matches. This CDR3 comprises 16 residues. Germline assignment: CDR1 KGHDR and CDR2 SFDVKD. Here the CDR3 reads CATSDPGSGGWDTQYF. The CDR3 nucleotides are TGTGCCACCAGTGACCCCGGTAGCGGGGGTTGGGATACGCAGTATTTT.

In the case of this clone: At one end the junction does not follow the germline gene, possibly because of a read error. This chain joins TRBV5-4 and TRBJ2-5; D is ambiguous. The CDR3 contains 15 residues. Germline V lookup: CDR1 SGHNT, CDR2 YYREEE (reference sequence). Here the CDR3 DNA reads TGTGCCAGCAGCTTGGCCGTGGGTCTCCAAGATACCCAGTACTTC. Its translation: CASSLAVGLQDTQYF. The full variable domain, rest sourced from reference TRBV5-4 and TRBJ2-5, is ETGVTQSPTHLIKTRGQQVTLRCSSQSGHNTVSWYQQALGQGPQFIFQYYREEENGRGNFPPRFSGLQFPNYSSELNVNALELDDSALYLCASSLAVGLQDTQYFGPGTRLLVL.

This clone was counted ten times or more. V and J are TRBV15 and TRBJ2-2; 10 nucleotides agree with TRBD2. From germline, CDR1 is LNHNV and CDR2 YYDKDF (reference sequence). The CDR3 sequence is 16 residues long. V gave up 0 bases and J gave up 6 bases; unmatched junction bases: 4. The CDR3 DNA is TGTGCCACCAGCAGAGATAGGAGCGGGGGGGCCGGGGAGCTGTTTTTT. It codes for CATSRDRSGGAGELFF.

This clone was recorded at least ten times. The rearrangement links TRBV4-1 to TRBJ2-7, with TRBD2 identical over 7 bases. The V segment lost 0 bases and the J segment 3 bases; nucleotides outside the gene matches: 14. The CDR3 consists of 18 residues. The germline V gene has CDR1 MGHRA and CDR2 YSYEKL. CDR3 DNA sequence: TGCGCCAGCAGCCAAGACCGGGGGAGCGGGGACCTACTCTACGAGCAGTACTTC. Translated: CASSQDRGSGDLLYEQYF.

The table lists this clone with many counts. The genes are TRBV12-3 or TRBV12-4 and TRBJ1-2; 7 positions agree with TRBD1. V lost 5 bases and J lost 2; bases outside the gene matches: 14. The CDR3 contains 17 residues. The CDR3 DNA sequence: TGTGCCAGCAGTCATCCCCTAGAGGGGGCCTTGAACTATGGCTACACCTTC. This translates into CASSHPLEGALNYGYTF.

Comment on this clone: A much bigger clone sits one base away, suggesting this may be a read error. The V call is TRBV29-1, the J call TRBJ1-2; D gene uncertain. Germline CDR1 SQVTM, CDR2 ANQGSEA. There are 13 residues in the CDR3. V lost 8 bases, J lost 2 bases, and 15 bases lay in between. The CDR3: CSSAGSTNYGYTF. In DNA, the CDR3 is TGCAGCTCAGCCGGTTCTACAAACTATGGCTACACCTTC. Full variable domain (outside the CDR3, taken from reference TRBV29-1 and TRBJ1-2): SAVISQKPSRDICQRGTSLTIQCQVDSQVTMMFWYRQQPGQSLTLIATANQGSEATYESGFVIDKFPISRPNLTFSTLTVSNMSPEDSSIYLCSSAGSTNYGYTFGSGTRLTVV.

This clone was seen many times. The chain links TRBV15 to TRBJ1-5; no clear D gene. CDR3 length: 15 residues. V dropped 4 bases and J dropped 4 bases, with 14 bases sitting between them. Germline V gene lookup returns CDR1 LNHNV and CDR2 YYDKDF (reference sequence). This CDR3 is CATSKEPTGNQPQHF. DNA for the CDR3: TGTGCCACCAGCAAAGAACCGACTGGGAATCAGCCCCAGCATTTT. Full variable domain (outside the CDR3, taken from reference TRBV15 and TRBJ1-5): DAMVIQNPRYQVTQFGKPVTLSCSQTLNHNVMYWYQQKSSQAPKLLFHYYDKDFNNEADTPDNFQSRRPNTSFCFLDIRSPGLGDTAMYLCATSKEPTGNQPQHFGDGTRLSIL.

This clone was counted many times. V and J are TRBV19 and TRBJ2-7, with TRBD1 identical over 9 bases. This CDR3 has 14 residues. CDR1 and CDR2 from the germline V gene are LNHDA and SQIVND (reference sequence). J gave up 5 bases and V 5 bases, and 7 bases lay outside the gene matches. The CDR3 region is CASSFGQGIDEQYF. CDR3 nucleotides: TGTGCCAGTAGTTTTGGACAGGGGATCGACGAGCAGTACTTC. Full variable domain (remainder filled in from reference TRBV19 and TRBJ2-7): DGGITQSPKYLFRKEGQNVTLSCEQNLNHDAMYWYRQDPGQGLRLIYYSQIVNDFQKGDIAEGYSVSREKKESFPLTVTSAQKNPTAFYLCASSFGQGIDEQYFGPGTRLTVT.